The 26 T cell receptor beta chains listed next were all sequenced from one sample in a study of Ad26.COV2.S vaccination and SARS-CoV-2 variants. The assay was immunoSEQ multiplex PCR, and TCRdb's table has in-frame clones only and misses some. The sample lists around 400,000 clones, 90% occurring once. Treatment described: over 15 received Ad26.COV2.S at low or high dose, single or two shots; 5 received placebo; per-sample allocation not given. The study sampled participants on day 63 after the first vaccine or placebo injection. Specimen: peripheral blood, collected in a trial of Ad26.COV2.S vaccine versus placebo. Every receptor here comes from a person between 18 and 65 years old who received the Ad26.COV2.S COVID-19 vaccine or a placebo.

V is TRBV7-2 and J is TRBJ1-5, with D possibly being TRBD1 (6 bases). The CDR3 is 13 amino acids. Between the trimmed V and J ends, which lost 2 bases and 5 bases, there was a span of 7 bases. The germline CDR1 and CDR2 sequences are SGHTA and FQGNSA. CDR3 amino acids: CASSLYRDQPQHF. The CDR3 coding sequence is TGTGCCAGCAGCTTATACAGGGATCAGCCCCAGCATTTT.

The CDR3, as DNA: TGCGCCAGCAGCCCAACTTTGCGGGGGTCTAATGAGCAGTTCTTC. Protein: CASSPTLRGSNEQFF. This chain connects TRBV5-1 to TRBJ2-1; 7 bases fit TRBD2. The CDR3 totals 15 residues. V shed 4 bases, J shed 7 bases, and the junction held 11 bases outside the gene matches. Germline V gives CDR1 SGHRS, CDR2 YFSETQ.

This chain uses TRBV29-1 with TRBJ2-1; D gene ambiguous. Looked up from germline, CDR1 is SQVTM and CDR2 is ANQGSEA. Trimming removed 7 bases at V and 0 bases at J, with 7 bases between. CDR3 length equals 12 residues. CDR3 sequence: CSATFSYNEQFF. For the CDR3, the DNA is TGCAGCGCCACTTTCTCCTACAATGAGCAGTTCTTC.

The V call is TRBV14, the J call TRBJ2-7, with 7 bases fitting TRBD1. Germline CDR1 is SGHDN and CDR2 is FVKESK. The CDR3 covers 15 residues. V lost 2 bases and J lost 0; bases outside the gene matches: 4. CDR3 coding DNA: TGTGCCAGCAGCCAACTGGACAGGAGCTCCTACGAGCAGTACTTC. This encodes CASSQLDRSSYEQYF.

In DNA form, the CDR3 reads TGTGCCTGGAGTTACCGAGCGACTAGCGTTTACAATGAGCAGTTCTTC. Its translation: CAWSYRATSVYNEQFF. The rearrangement joins TRBV30 to TRBJ2-1; 8 bases map to TRBD2. The CDR3 sequence is 16 residues long. Germline V lookup: CDR1 GTSNPN, CDR2 SVGIG (reference sequence). The V and J ends lost 2 bases and 4 bases, in that order; junction bases with no gene match: 10.

The CDR3 sequence: CASSPTLGLAGGGKETQYF. The CDR3, as DNA: TGTGCCAGCAGCCCCACCTTGGGACTAGCGGGAGGGGGGAAAGAGACCCAGTACTTC. The V and J genes are TRBV11-2 and TRBJ2-5; 16 positions match TRBD2. The germline V gene encodes CDR1 SGHAT and CDR2 FQNNGV. The CDR3 loop spans 19 amino acids. V gave up 5 bases and J gave up 3 bases; unmatched junction bases: 12.

V gene TRBV4-1 combines with J gene TRBJ1-4, with a possible D match to TRBD1 (5 bases). Trimming pared 6 bases from V and 6 bases from J, leaving 23 bases between. Germline V lookup: CDR1 MGHRA, CDR2 YSYEKL. The CDR3 extends over 17 amino acids. CDR3 residues: CASRPRFRGEWDEKLFF. The CDR3 coding sequence is TGCGCCAGCAGACCGAGATTTCGGGGGGAGTGGGATGAAAAACTGTTTTTT.

CDR3 sequence: CASSLVRGRTYEQYF. CDR3 DNA: TGTGCCAGCAGCTTAGTACGGGGGCGAACCTACGAGCAGTACTTC. The J gene is TRBJ2-7, the V gene TRBV7-9; D could derive from TRBD1 or TRBD2 (6 bases each). This CDR3 has 15 amino acids. V gave up 1 base and J gave up 2 bases, with 12 bases separating them. From germline, CDR1 is SEHNR and CDR2 FQNEAQ (reference sequence).

The CDR3 reads CASSSPRGYGYTF. The DNA for the CDR3 is TGTGCCAGCAGTTCCCCGCGTGGCTATGGCTACACCTTC. The rearrangement joins TRBV12-3 or TRBV12-4 to TRBJ1-2; D is uncertain. Between the trimmed V and J ends, which lost 4 bases and 4 bases, there was a span of 10 bases. This CDR3 contains 13 residues.

This chain links TRBV11-3 with TRBJ2-3; D may be TRBD1 or TRBD2 (5 bases each). V was cut by 6 bases and J by 2 bases, with 15 bases left in between. The CDR3 sequence is 15 residues long. CDR1 and CDR2 (germline): SGHNT, YENEEA. This CDR3 reads CASSPGAGNTDTQYF. In nucleotides, the CDR3 is TGTGCCAGCAGTCCCGGGGCCGGAAACACAGATACGCAGTATTTT.

This chain joins TRBV6-6 and TRBJ2-5; D is ambiguous. The V and J ends lost 0 bases and 1 base respectively, with 6 bases between them. Germline CDR1 is MNHNY and CDR2 is SVGAGI (reference sequence). The CDR3 covers 14 residues. CDR3 DNA sequence: TGTGCCAGCAGTTACTCGGTAGGCCAAGAGACCCAGTACTTC. This sequence encodes CASSYSVGQETQYF.

Only one count was recorded for this clone. The CDR3 reads CASSPSMNSPLHF. In DNA, the CDR3 is TGTGCCAGTAGTCCCAGCATGAATTCACCCCTCCACTTT. This chain uses TRBV19 with TRBJ1-6; D ambiguous. The CDR3 has 13 residues. The germline V and J ends were trimmed by 5 bases and 7 bases, with 9 bases remaining between them. Germline-derived CDR1 and CDR2 are LNHDA and SQIVND (reference sequence).

This chain joins TRBV9 and TRBJ2-1, with TRBD2 matching over 8 bases. The J segment lost 10 bases and the V segment lost 0 bases, leaving 9 bases of the junction unmatched. Germline lookup yields CDR1 SGDLS and CDR2 YYNGEE. The CDR3 extends over 15 amino acids. CDR3 in DNA: TGTGCCAGCAGCGTAGTATCCGGGAGGGTTAACGAGCAGTTCTTC. It yields the protein CASSVVSGRVNEQFF.

This clone appeared a single time. The chain links TRBV14 to TRBJ1-4; 9 bases are shared with TRBD1. With 1 base clipped from V and 8 bases from J, the junction kept 5 bases outside the gene matches. The CDR3 sequence is 15 residues long. Germline V gene lookup returns CDR1 SGHDN and CDR2 FVKESK. The CDR3 DNA reads TGTGCCAGCAGCCAAGCCGGGACAGGGCGGGAAAAACTGTTTTTT. This codes for CASSQAGTGREKLFF.

Here the CDR3 DNA reads TGTGCCAGCAGCCAGACTAGCGGGAGTGGCAATGAGCAGTTCTTC. Its translation is CASSQTSGSGNEQFF. The chain combines TRBV3-1 (or the pseudogene TRBV3-2) with TRBJ2-1; 12 bases fit TRBD2. The trim removed 3 bases at V and 6 bases at J, leaving 3 bases unmatched. Looked up from germline, CDR1 is LGHDT and CDR2 is YNNKEL (reference sequence). The CDR3 is 15 residues long.

The chain joins TRBV30 to TRBJ1-2; D is unresolved. Germline CDR1 is GTSNPN and CDR2 is SVGIG (reference sequence). The V and J ends lost 5 bases and 8 bases respectively, with 15 bases between them. The CDR3 consists of 12 residues. CDR3 coding DNA: TGTGCCTGGGCAGACTTGCTCTTCGGCTACACCTTC. This encodes CAWADLLFGYTF.

This chain connects TRBV7-2 to TRBJ2-3, with TRBD2 identical over 7 bases. CDR3 length equals 15 residues. Germline CDR1 reads SGHTA; CDR2 reads FQGNSA. The junction had 8 bases not matched to a gene; V was cut back by 6 bases and J by 2 bases. The CDR3 spells CASSRDYLSTDTQYF. The CDR3 DNA is TGTGCCAGCAGTCGGGACTACCTATCCACAGATACGCAGTATTTT.

This clone has only one observation. The V and J genes are TRBV6-1 and TRBJ2-1; 11 positions agree with TRBD2. Per germline, CDR1 MNHNS and CDR2 SASEGT. The V gene end was trimmed by 3 bases and the J gene end by 4 bases; junction bases not matched to a gene: 2. This CDR3 is 15 amino acids long. CDR3 sequence reads: CASSEGTSGYNEQFF. The DNA of the CDR3 is TGTGCCAGCAGTGAGGGGACTAGCGGATACAATGAGCAGTTCTTC.

J is TRBJ2-1 and V is TRBV30; no reliable D call. Trimming pared 0 bases from V and 4 bases from J, leaving 10 bases between. CDR1 is GTSNPN, CDR2 SVGIG, per germline (reference sequence). The CDR3 runs to 14 residues. The CDR3 DNA reads TGTGCCTGGAGTGTACACTCGGGTTACAATGAGCAGTTCTTC. Protein product: CAWSVHSGYNEQFF.

This chain uses TRBV9 with TRBJ2-3; possibly TRBD2 for D (6 bases). Per the germline V gene, CDR1 is SGDLS and CDR2 is YYNGEE. V lost 0 bases to trimming and J lost 3 bases, with 11 bases between them. The CDR3 has 15 residues. The CDR3 protein is CASSVARGVTDTQYF. CDR3 nucleotide sequence: TGTGCCAGCAGCGTAGCTCGCGGGGTTACAGATACGCAGTATTTT. Combining the CDR3 with reference TRBV9 and TRBJ2-3 gives the whole variable domain DSGVTQTPKHLITATGQRVTLRCSPRSGDLSVYWYQQSLDQGLQFLIQYYNGEERAKGNILERFSAQQFPDLHSELNLSSLELGDSALYFCASSVARGVTDTQYFGPGTRLTVL.

CDR3 sequence (DNA): TGTGCCAGCAGGACTGGGACAGGGAGGGGTCAGCCCCAGCATTTT. Its protein is CASRTGTGRGQPQHF. This sequence joins TRBV6-5 and TRBJ1-5; 9 bases agree with TRBD1. Trimming at V came to 6 bases and at J to 6 bases, leaving 9 bases not matched to a gene. The CDR3 spans 15 residues. Germline V gene sequence: CDR1 MNHEY, CDR2 SVGAGI.

The chain employs TRBV3-1 (or the pseudogene TRBV3-2) and TRBJ1-2; maybe TRBD1 (5 bases). CDR3 length: 14 residues. Germline V lookup: CDR1 LGHDT, CDR2 YNNKEL (reference sequence). V lost 4 bases and J 5 bases, leaving 14 bases between the germline ends. The CDR3 is CASSRISTEYGYTF. CDR3 sequence (DNA): TGTGCCAGCAGCCGAATTTCGACAGAGTATGGCTACACCTTC.

The chain links TRBV20-1 to TRBJ1-5; D might be TRBD1 (5 bases). The germline V gene encodes CDR1 DFQATT and CDR2 SNEGSKA (reference sequence). V was shortened by 3 bases and J by 0 bases, with 6 bases between the two germline ends. This CDR3 region has 13 residues. The CDR3 loop is CSASQGSNQPQHF. The CDR3 DNA sequence: TGCAGTGCTAGTCAGGGTAGCAATCAGCCCCAGCATTTT.

This clone occurred once. The chain recombines TRBV2 with TRBJ1-1, with D possibly matching TRBD1 (6 bases). Germline V CDR1 and CDR2: SNHLY, FYNNEI. V was trimmed by 7 bases and J by 10 bases, leaving 25 bases between them. The CDR3 is made up of 15 amino acids. The CDR3 loop reads CASTGPQPGQSIAFF. DNA for the CDR3: TGTGCCAGCACGGGACCCCAACCGGGACAAAGTATAGCTTTCTTT.

This chain links TRBV9 with TRBJ1-3; TRBD1 aligns across 7 bases. This CDR3 is built from 15 residues. From germline, CDR1 is SGDLS and CDR2 YYNGEE. The V segment lost 0 bases and the J segment 3 bases; nucleotides outside the gene matches: 3. The CDR3: CASSVDRGNGNTIYF. CDR3 in DNA: TGTGCCAGCAGCGTAGACAGGGGAAATGGAAACACCATATATTTT.

The chain carries TRBV9 and TRBJ2-5; D tentatively fits TRBD1 or TRBD2 (5 bases each). CDR1 and CDR2 (germline): SGDLS, YYNGEE. Deletions cut 3 bases from V and 2 bases from J, with 14 bases between. The CDR3 totals 15 residues. CDR3 in amino acids: CASSGEGLLQETQYF. The CDR3 DNA follows: TGTGCCAGCAGCGGAGAGGGGTTACTACAAGAGACCCAGTACTTC. Full variable domain (outside the CDR3, taken from reference TRBV9 and TRBJ2-5): DSGVTQTPKHLITATGQRVTLRCSPRSGDLSVYWYQQSLDQGLQFLIQYYNGEERAKGNILERFSAQQFPDLHSELNLSSLELGDSALYFCASSGEGLLQETQYFGPGTRLLVL.